The clone carrying this T cell receptor beta chain was seen many times. As it was prepared, the TCRbeta library received unique molecular identifiers. MiXCR was run by TCRdb on the PCR reads, yielding one entry per CDR3 protein. Of 540,000 or so distinct CDR3 sequences detected, more than 20% appear once; the ten largest clones hold 12% to 15%. These data come from a study of T-cell reconstitution after alpha-beta-depleted transplantation in children. The CDR3 extends over 20 amino acids. V lost 3 bases and J 1 base, leaving 22 bases between the germline ends. Per the germline V gene, CDR1 is WSHSY and CDR2 is SAAADI.

The chain has TRBV10-2 and TRBJ2-6, with a tentative D call TRBD1 (5 bases). The origin of this receptor is a boy under three years old who had a stem cell transplant for acute myeloid leukemia, so the T cells may come from the graft donor. The sample consisted of PBMCs, mostly from graft donor cells, taken 360 days after TCRalphabeta/CD19-depleted stem cell transplant. The CDR3 sequence: CASSDPPWGVDPSGANVLTF. In nucleotides, the CDR3 is TGCGCCAGCAGTGATCCACCTTGGGGCGTAGACCCTTCTGGGGCCAACGTCCTGACTTTC.